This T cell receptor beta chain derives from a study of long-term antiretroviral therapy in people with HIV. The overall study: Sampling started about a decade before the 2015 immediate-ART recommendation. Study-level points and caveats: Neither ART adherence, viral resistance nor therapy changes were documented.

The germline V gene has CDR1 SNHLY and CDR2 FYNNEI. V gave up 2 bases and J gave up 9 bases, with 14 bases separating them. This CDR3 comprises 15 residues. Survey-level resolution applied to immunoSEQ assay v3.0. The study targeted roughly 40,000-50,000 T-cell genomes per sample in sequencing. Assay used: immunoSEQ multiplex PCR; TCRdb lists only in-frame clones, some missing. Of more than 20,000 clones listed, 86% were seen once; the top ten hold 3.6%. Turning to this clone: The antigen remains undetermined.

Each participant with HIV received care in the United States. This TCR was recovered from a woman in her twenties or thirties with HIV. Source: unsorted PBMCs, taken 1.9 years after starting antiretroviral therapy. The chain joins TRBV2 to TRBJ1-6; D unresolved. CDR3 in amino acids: CASSELVGEVSPLHF. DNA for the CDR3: TGTGCCAGCAGTGAATTGGTGGGCGAAGTTTCACCCCTCCACTTT.